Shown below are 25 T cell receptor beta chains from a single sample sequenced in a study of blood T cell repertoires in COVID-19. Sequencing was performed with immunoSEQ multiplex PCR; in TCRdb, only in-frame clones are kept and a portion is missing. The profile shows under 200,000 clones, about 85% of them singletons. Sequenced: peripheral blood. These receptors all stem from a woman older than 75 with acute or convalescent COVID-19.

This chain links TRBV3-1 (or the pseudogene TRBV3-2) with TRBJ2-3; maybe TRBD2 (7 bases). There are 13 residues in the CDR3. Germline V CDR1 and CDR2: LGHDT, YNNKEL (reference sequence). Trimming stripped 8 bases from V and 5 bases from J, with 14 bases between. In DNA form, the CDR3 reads TGTGCCAGCGGAGGGGGGGGGAGAGATACGCAGTATTTT. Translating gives CASGGGGRDTQYF.

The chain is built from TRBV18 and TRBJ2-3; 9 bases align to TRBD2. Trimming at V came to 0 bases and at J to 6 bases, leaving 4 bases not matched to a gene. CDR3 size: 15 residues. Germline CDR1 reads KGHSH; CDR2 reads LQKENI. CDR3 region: CASSPPLAGPDTQYF. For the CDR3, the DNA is TGTGCCAGCTCACCACCCCTAGCGGGGCCTGATACGCAGTATTTT.

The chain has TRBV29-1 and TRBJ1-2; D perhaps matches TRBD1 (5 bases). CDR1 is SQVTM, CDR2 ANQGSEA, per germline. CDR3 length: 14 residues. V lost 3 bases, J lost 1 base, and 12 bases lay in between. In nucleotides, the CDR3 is TGCAGCGTTGAGAGACGGGGGGATAACTATGGCTACACCTTC. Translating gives CSVERRGDNYGYTF.

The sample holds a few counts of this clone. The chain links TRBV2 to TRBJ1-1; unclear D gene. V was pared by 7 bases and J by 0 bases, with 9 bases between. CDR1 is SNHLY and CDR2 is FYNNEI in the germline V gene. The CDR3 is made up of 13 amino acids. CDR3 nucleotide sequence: TGTGCCAGCACTCGTCTTTTGAACACTGAAGCTTTCTTT. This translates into CASTRLLNTEAFF.

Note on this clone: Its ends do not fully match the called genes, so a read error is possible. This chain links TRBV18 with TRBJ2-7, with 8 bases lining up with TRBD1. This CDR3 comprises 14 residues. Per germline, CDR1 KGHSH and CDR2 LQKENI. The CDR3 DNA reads TGTGCCAGCACACCCAGGCAGGGGGCGCGCGAGCAGTACTTC. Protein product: CASTPRQGAREQYF. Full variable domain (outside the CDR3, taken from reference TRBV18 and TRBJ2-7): NAGVMQNPRHLVRRRGQEARLRCSPMKGHSHVYWYRQLPEEGLKFMVYLQKENIIDESGMPKERFSAEFPKEGPSILRIQQVVRGDSAAYFCASTPRQGAREQYFGPGTRLTVT.

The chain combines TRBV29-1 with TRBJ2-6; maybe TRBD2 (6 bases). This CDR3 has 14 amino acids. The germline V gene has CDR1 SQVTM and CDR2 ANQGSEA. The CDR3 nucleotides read TGCGCGGGGTCTGAGGTCGGAGGGGCCAACGTCCTGACTTTC. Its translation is CAGSEVGGANVLTF.

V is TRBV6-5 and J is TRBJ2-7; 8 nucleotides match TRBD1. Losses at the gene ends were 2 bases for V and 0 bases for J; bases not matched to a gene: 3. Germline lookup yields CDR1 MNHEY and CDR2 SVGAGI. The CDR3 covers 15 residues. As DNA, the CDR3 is TGTGCCAGCAGTTACCGGGACAGGAGCTCCTACGAGCAGTACTTC. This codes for CASSYRDRSSYEQYF.

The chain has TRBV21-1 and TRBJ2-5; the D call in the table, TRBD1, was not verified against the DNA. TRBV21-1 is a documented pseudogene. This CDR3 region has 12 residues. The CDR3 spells CARYQFQETQYF. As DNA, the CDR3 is TGTGCCAGATATCAGTTCCAAGAGACCCAGTACTTC.

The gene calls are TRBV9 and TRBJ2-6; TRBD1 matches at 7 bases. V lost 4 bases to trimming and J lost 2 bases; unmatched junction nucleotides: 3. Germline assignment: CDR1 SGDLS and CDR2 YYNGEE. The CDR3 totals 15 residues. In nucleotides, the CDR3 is TGTGCCAGCAGCTACCAGGGGGCTGGGGCCAACGTCCTGACTTTC. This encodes CASSYQGAGANVLTF.

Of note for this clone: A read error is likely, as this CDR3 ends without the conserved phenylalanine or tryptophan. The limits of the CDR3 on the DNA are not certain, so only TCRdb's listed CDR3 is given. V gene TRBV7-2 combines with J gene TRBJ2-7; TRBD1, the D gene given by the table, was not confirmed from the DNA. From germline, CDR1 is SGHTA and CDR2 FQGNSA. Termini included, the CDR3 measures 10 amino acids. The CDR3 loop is CASSYQGWRR.

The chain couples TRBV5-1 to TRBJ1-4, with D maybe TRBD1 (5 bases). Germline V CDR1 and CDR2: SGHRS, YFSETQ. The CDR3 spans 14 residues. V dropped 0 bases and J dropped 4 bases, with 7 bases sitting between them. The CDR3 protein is CASSLGQGNEKLFF. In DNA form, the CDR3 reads TGCGCCAGCAGCTTGGGTCAGGGTAATGAAAAACTGTTTTTT. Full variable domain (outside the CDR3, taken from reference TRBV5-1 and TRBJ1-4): KAGVTQTPRYLIKTRGQQVTLSCSPISGHRSVSWYQQTPGQGLQFLFEYFSETQRNKGNFPGRFSGRQFSNSRSEMNVSTLELGDSALYLCASSLGQGNEKLFFGSGTQLSVL.

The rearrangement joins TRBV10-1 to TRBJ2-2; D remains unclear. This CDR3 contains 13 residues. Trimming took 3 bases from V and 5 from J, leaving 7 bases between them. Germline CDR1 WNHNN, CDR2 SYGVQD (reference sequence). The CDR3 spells CASSDNGTGELFF. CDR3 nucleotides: TGCGCCAGCAGTGACAACGGGACCGGGGAGCTGTTTTTT.

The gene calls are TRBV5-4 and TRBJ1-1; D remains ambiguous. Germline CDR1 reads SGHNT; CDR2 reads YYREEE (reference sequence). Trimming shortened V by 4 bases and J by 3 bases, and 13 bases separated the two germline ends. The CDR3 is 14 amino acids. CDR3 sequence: CASSVKREYTEAFF. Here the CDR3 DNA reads TGTGCCAGCAGCGTCAAAAGGGAGTACACTGAAGCTTTCTTT.

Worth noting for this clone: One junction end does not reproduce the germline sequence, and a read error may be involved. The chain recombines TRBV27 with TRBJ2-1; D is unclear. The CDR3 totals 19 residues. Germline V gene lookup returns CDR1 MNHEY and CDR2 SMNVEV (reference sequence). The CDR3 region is CASSVSPPHSLRSLDEQFF. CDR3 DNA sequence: TGTGCCAGCAGTGTATCCCCCCCCCACAGTTTGCGAAGCCTCGATGAGCAGTTCTTC.

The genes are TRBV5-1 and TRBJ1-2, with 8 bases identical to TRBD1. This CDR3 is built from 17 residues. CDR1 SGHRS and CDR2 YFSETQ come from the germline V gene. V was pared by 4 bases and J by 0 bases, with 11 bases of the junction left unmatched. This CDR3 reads CASSRSWDRFTNYGYTF. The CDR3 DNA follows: TGCGCCAGCAGCCGGAGCTGGGACAGGTTCACTAACTATGGCTACACCTTC. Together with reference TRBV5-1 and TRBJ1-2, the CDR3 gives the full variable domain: KAGVTQTPRYLIKTRGQQVTLSCSPISGHRSVSWYQQTPGQGLQFLFEYFSETQRNKGNFPGRFSGRQFSNSRSEMNVSTLELGDSALYLCASSRSWDRFTNYGYTFGSGTRLTVV.

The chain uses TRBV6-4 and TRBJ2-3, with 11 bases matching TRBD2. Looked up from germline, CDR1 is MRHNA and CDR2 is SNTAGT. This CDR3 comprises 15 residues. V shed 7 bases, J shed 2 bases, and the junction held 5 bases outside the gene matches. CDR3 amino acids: CASKGTSGSTDTQYF. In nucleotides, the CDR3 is TGTGCCAGCAAGGGGACTAGCGGATCCACAGATACGCAGTATTTT.

This chain's CDR3 is CASSMRLAGGAGYNEQFF. The CDR3 DNA is TGTGCCAGTAGTATGAGGCTAGCGGGGGGAGCCGGTTACAATGAGCAGTTCTTC. This chain joins TRBV19 and TRBJ2-1; 11 positions agree with TRBD2. V gave up 3 bases and J gave up 4 bases; unmatched junction bases: 11. CDR3 length: 18 residues. Germline V lookup: CDR1 LNHDA, CDR2 SQIVND (reference sequence). The full variable domain, its missing parts supplied by reference TRBV19 and TRBJ2-1, is DGGITQSPKYLFRKEGQNVTLSCEQNLNHDAMYWYRQDPGQGLRLIYYSQIVNDFQKGDIAEGYSVSREKKESFPLTVTSAQKNPTAFYLCASSMRLAGGAGYNEQFFGPGTRLTVL.

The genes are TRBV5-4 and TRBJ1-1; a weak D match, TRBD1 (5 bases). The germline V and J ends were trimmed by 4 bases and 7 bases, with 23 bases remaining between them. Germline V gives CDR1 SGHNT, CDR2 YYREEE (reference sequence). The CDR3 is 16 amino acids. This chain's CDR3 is CASSPARSGSNIEAFF. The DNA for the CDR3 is TGTGCCAGCAGCCCGGCCAGGTCAGGGTCCAATATTGAAGCTTTCTTT. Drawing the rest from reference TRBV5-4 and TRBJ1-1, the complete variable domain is ETGVTQSPTHLIKTRGQQVTLRCSSQSGHNTVSWYQQALGQGPQFIFQYYREEENGRGNFPPRFSGLQFPNYSSELNVNALELDDSALYLCASSPARSGSNIEAFFGQGTRLTVV.

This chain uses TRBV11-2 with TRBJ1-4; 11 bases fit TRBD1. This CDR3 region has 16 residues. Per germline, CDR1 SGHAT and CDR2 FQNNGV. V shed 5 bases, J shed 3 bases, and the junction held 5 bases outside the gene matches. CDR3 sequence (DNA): TGTGCCAGCAGCCAAGGACAGGGGGCATCTAATGAAAAACTGTTTTTT. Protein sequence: CASSQGQGASNEKLFF.

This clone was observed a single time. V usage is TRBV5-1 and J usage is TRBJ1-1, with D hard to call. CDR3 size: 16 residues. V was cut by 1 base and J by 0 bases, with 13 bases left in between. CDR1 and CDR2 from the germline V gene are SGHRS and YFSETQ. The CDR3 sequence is CASSLRGSLMNTEAFF. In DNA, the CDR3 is TGCGCCAGCAGCTTGAGAGGCTCTCTCATGAACACTGAAGCTTTCTTT.

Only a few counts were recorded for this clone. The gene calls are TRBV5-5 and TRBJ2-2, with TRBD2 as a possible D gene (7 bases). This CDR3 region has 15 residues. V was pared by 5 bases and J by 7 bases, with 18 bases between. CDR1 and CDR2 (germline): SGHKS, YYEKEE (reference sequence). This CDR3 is CASRKFGGPIGELFF. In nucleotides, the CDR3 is TGTGCCAGCAGGAAGTTCGGGGGGCCTATCGGGGAGCTGTTTTTT.

CDR3 amino acids: CASSFGGYSYEQYF. The CDR3, as DNA: TGTGCCAGCAGCTTTGGCGGATACTCCTACGAGCAGTACTTC. The chain combines TRBV5-5 with TRBJ2-7; no firm D call. Germline V gene lookup returns CDR1 SGHKS and CDR2 YYEKEE (reference sequence). The CDR3 consists of 14 residues. The ends were cut back, 2 bases at V and 0 bases at J, with 9 bases in the middle.

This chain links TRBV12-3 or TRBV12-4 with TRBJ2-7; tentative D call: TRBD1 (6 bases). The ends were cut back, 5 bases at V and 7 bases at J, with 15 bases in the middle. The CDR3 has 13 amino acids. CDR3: CASSARTDGEQYF. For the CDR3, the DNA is TGTGCCAGCAGTGCCCGGACAGATGGGGAGCAGTACTTC.

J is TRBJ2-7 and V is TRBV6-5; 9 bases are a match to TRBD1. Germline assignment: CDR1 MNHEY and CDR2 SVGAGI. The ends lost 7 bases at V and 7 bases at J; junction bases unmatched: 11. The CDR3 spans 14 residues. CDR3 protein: CASIPSGTGSEQYF. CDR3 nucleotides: TGTGCCAGCATCCCGTCTGGGACAGGGTCTGAGCAGTACTTC.

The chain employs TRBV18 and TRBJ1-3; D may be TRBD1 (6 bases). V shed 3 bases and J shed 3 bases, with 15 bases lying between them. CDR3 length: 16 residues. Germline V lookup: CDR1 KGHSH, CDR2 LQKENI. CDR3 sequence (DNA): TGTGCCAGCTCACCGTCGCTCAGGGGCCTTGGAAACACCATATATTTT. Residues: CASSPSLRGLGNTIYF.